Each of the 18 T cell receptor beta chains below was sequenced from the same sample in a study of cytomegalovirus exposure and HLA in healthy donors. PCR primers comprised 60 Vbeta and 13 Jbeta primers. Only in-frame clones appear in the TCRdb table, and some are missing; sequencing was by immunoSEQ multiplex PCR. The sample yields under 250,000 clones, about 80% seen once. Sequencing was carried out using PBMCs. Every receptor here comes from a woman in her fifties or sixties in good health and CMV-seropositive.

V is TRBV12-5 and J is TRBJ1-2; D unresolved. CDR1 is LGHNT, CDR2 FRNRAP, per germline. Trimming removed 2 bases at V and 1 base at J, with 8 bases between. The CDR3 runs 14 residues. The CDR3 nucleotides read TGTGCTAGTGGTTTGAGACACGATAACTATGGCTACACCTTC. Its protein product is CASGLRHDNYGYTF.

This sequence joins TRBV19 and TRBJ1-1, with D unresolved. Germline CDR1 LNHDA, CDR2 SQIVND (reference sequence). Trimming removed 4 bases at V and 0 bases at J, with 6 bases between. This CDR3 has 13 amino acids. The CDR3 DNA reads TGTGCCAGTAGTACAACAATGAACACTGAAGCTTTCTTT. Its protein is CASSTTMNTEAFF.

The chain links TRBV4-1 to TRBJ2-2, with TRBD2 matching 8 bases. Germline CDR1 is MGHRA and CDR2 is YSYEKL. The CDR3 is 15 residues long. The ends lost 4 bases at V and 7 bases at J; junction bases unmatched: 8. CDR3: CASSPLRTSSGELFF. In DNA form, the CDR3 reads TGCGCCAGCAGCCCCTTACGGACTAGCAGCGGGGAGCTGTTTTTT.

The chain combines TRBV9 with TRBJ1-4; D remains unclear. This CDR3 has 15 amino acids. Germline-derived CDR1 and CDR2 are SGDLS and YYNGEE. Deletions cut 4 bases from V and 3 bases from J, with 13 bases between. CDR3 DNA sequence: TGTGCCAGCAGCTCGATTACCGGGGCTAATGAAAAACTGTTTTTT. This sequence encodes CASSSITGANEKLFF.

This chain joins TRBV18 and TRBJ2-7, with D perhaps matching TRBD2 (5 bases). This CDR3 has 14 amino acids. V was clipped by 3 bases and J by 7 bases, with 16 bases between them. The germline V gene has CDR1 KGHSH and CDR2 LQKENI. Here the CDR3 reads CASSPGREVGEQYF. As DNA, the CDR3 is TGTGCCAGCTCACCGGGTCGGGAAGTGGGTGAGCAGTACTTC.

The chain is built from TRBV7-3 and TRBJ2-3, with a weak D call TRBD1 (5 bases). The CDR3 loop spans 15 amino acids. V dropped 0 bases and J dropped 0 bases, with 7 bases sitting between them. The germline V gene has CDR1 SGHTA and CDR2 FQGTGA. The CDR3 DNA reads TGTGCCAGCAGCTTAACACAGGCTAGCACAGATACGCAGTATTTT. Its translation: CASSLTQASTDTQYF. Combining the CDR3 with reference TRBV7-3 and TRBJ2-3 gives the whole variable domain GAGVSQTPSNKVTEKGKYVELRCDPISGHTALYWYRQSLGQGPEFLIYFQGTGAADDSGLPNDRFFAVRPEGSVSTLKIQRTERGDSAVYLCASSLTQASTDTQYFGPGTRLTVL.

This clone was observed once. The V gene is TRBV30, the J gene TRBJ1-1, with D perhaps TRBD1 (5 bases). This CDR3 has 14 residues. Germline V gene lookup returns CDR1 GTSNPN and CDR2 SVGIG (reference sequence). The germline V and J ends were trimmed by 3 bases and 2 bases, with 13 bases remaining between them. The CDR3 loop is CAWRGAGINTEAFF. The CDR3, as DNA: TGTGCCTGGAGAGGGGCGGGGATTAACACTGAAGCTTTCTTT.

The chain couples TRBV18 to TRBJ1-3; 8 nucleotides line up with TRBD1. The V segment lost 3 bases and the J segment 4 bases; nucleotides outside the gene matches: 2. The CDR3 is 14 residues long. Per the germline V gene, CDR1 is KGHSH and CDR2 is LQKENI. The CDR3 loop reads CASSPGTGGNTIYF. The CDR3, as DNA: TGTGCCAGCTCACCGGGGACAGGAGGAAACACCATATATTTT.

This rearrangement joins TRBV9 to TRBJ2-1; 10 bases fit TRBD2. V trimming: 3 bases; J trimming: 1 base; junction bases outside the gene matches: 1. The germline gives CDR1 SGDLS, CDR2 YYNGEE. The CDR3 covers 15 residues. CDR3 amino acids: CASSEAGGSYNEQFF. Written as DNA, the CDR3 is TGTGCCAGCAGCGAAGCGGGAGGGTCCTACAATGAGCAGTTCTTC.

The chain carries TRBV9 and TRBJ2-1; TRBD1 is a possible D gene (5 bases). The germline V gene encodes CDR1 SGDLS and CDR2 YYNGEE. The CDR3 spans 14 residues. Trimming pared 1 base from V and 5 bases from J, leaving 10 bases between. The CDR3 spells CASSVSGINNEQFF. The DNA for the CDR3 is TGTGCCAGCAGCGTATCAGGGATCAACAATGAGCAGTTCTTC.

This clone was observed a single time. The rearrangement uses TRBV5-5 and TRBJ1-4; D unresolved. This CDR3 spans 12 amino acids. The V end was cut by 3 bases, the J end by 7 bases, with 7 bases between. Looked up from germline, CDR1 is SGHKS and CDR2 is YYEKEE (reference sequence). The DNA of the CDR3 is TGTGCCAGCAGCTCCCAGATTGAAAAACTGTTTTTT. This gives the protein CASSSQIEKLFF.

J is TRBJ2-1 and V is TRBV12-5; 7 bases are a match to TRBD1. The CDR3 sequence is 17 residues long. Germline CDR1 LGHNT, CDR2 FRNRAP. Trimming took 1 base from V and 2 from J; bases not matched to a gene: 8. The DNA of the CDR3 is TGTGCTAGTGGTTTGGATGTTTGGCAGGGGGCCTACAATGAGCAGTTCTTC. Translation gives CASGLDVWQGAYNEQFF.

The chain employs TRBV28 and TRBJ2-7; 9 nucleotides agree with TRBD1. J lost 5 bases, V lost 5 bases, and 7 bases had no gene match. Germline-derived CDR1 and CDR2 are MDHEN and SYDVKM. The CDR3 totals 14 residues. The CDR3 nucleotides are TGTGCCAGCAGTCCCACAGGGGGCACCGACGAGCAGTACTTC. Translating gives CASSPTGGTDEQYF.

This clone was detected only a few times. The chain joins TRBV28 to TRBJ1-5; a weak D match, TRBD1 (5 bases). This CDR3 has 13 residues. The V gene's germline CDR1 is MDHEN and CDR2 SYDVKM. Trimming left V 6 bases short and J 2 bases short, with 8 bases between. CDR3 DNA sequence: TGTGCCAGCAGGGCAGGGCGCAATCAGCCCCAGCATTTT. Encoded protein: CASRAGRNQPQHF.

The chain joins TRBV11-2 to TRBJ2-7, with 7 bases identical to TRBD1. Germline V gives CDR1 SGHAT, CDR2 FQNNGV. V dropped 5 bases and J dropped 2; count of bases not matched to a gene: 9. The CDR3 is 15 amino acids. The CDR3 coding sequence is TGTGCCAGCAGCCCCCGTAGGGACAGCGCCTACGAGCAGTACTTC. This gives the protein CASSPRRDSAYEQYF. Variable domain in full (rest from reference TRBV11-2 and TRBJ2-7): EAGVAQSPRYKIIEKRQSVAFWCNPISGHATLYWYQQILGQGPKLLIQFQNNGVVDDSQLPKDRFSAERLKGVDSTLKIQPAKLEDSAVYLCASSPRRDSAYEQYFGPGTRLTVT.

The V call is TRBV19, the J call TRBJ1-3, with D perhaps matching TRBD1 (5 bases). In germline, CDR1 is LNHDA, CDR2 SQIVND (reference sequence). The CDR3 consists of 18 residues. V shed 0 bases and J shed 0 bases, with 15 bases lying between them. CDR3 in DNA: TGTGCCAGTAGTATAGATAGACAGCAGCATTACTCTGGAAACACCATATATTTT. This translates into CASSIDRQQHYSGNTIYF. The variable domain in full, completed from reference TRBV19 and TRBJ1-3, reads DGGITQSPKYLFRKEGQNVTLSCEQNLNHDAMYWYRQDPGQGLRLIYYSQIVNDFQKGDIAEGYSVSREKKESFPLTVTSAQKNPTAFYLCASSIDRQQHYSGNTIYFGEGSWLTVV.

The chain couples TRBV5-1 to TRBJ2-1; a possible D gene is TRBD1 (5 bases). The V and J ends lost 0 bases and 2 bases respectively, with 21 bases between them. The CDR3 sequence is 19 residues long. Germline loops: CDR1 SGHRS, CDR2 YFSETQ. The CDR3 DNA is TGCGCCAGCAGCTTGGCCATGCGGACCCTGGGCAGGGCCTACAATGAGCAGTTCTTC. Amino acid sequence: CASSLAMRTLGRAYNEQFF.

The V and J genes are TRBV2 and TRBJ2-2; possibly TRBD2 for D (6 bases). The germline CDR1 and CDR2 sequences are SNHLY and FYNNEI. The CDR3 is 15 residues long. Trimming removed 4 bases at V and 5 bases at J, with 14 bases between. The CDR3: CASSVGGRSTGELFF. The CDR3 DNA follows: TGTGCCAGCAGTGTCGGAGGGCGGTCAACCGGGGAGCTGTTTTTT.